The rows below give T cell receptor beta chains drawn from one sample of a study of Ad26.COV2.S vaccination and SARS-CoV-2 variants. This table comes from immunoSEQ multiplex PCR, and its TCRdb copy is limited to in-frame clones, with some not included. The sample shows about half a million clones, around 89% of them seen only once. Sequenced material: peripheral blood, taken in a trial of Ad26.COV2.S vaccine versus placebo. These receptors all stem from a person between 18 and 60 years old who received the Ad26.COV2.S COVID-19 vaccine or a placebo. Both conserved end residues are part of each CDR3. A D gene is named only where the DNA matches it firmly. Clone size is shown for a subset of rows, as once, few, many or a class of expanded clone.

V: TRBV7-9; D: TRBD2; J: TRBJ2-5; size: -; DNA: TGTGCCAGCAGGCAGGGACTAGCGGGGGCAGAGACCCAGTACTTC; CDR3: CASRQGLAGAETQYF
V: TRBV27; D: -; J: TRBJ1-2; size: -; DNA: TGTGCCAGCCGAGGGGGAGCGGCTAACTATGGCTACACCTTC; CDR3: CASRGGAANYGYTF
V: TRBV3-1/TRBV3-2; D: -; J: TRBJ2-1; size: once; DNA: TGTGCCAGCAGCCAACATGTGAGTAAGGACGAGCAGTTCTTC; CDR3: CASSQHVSKDEQFF
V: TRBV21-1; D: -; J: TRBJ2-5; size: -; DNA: TGTGCCAGCAGCCCAAACGGGAAGGGGGGGTACCAAGAGACCCAGTACTTC; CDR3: CASSPNGKGGYQETQYF
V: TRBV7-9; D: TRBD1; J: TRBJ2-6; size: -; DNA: TGTGCCAGCAGCATAGTGGGACAGGGATTGTCTGGGGCCAACGTCCTGACTTTC; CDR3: CASSIVGQGLSGANVLTF
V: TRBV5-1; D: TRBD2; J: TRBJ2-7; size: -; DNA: TGCGCCAGCAGCTCGACGGGACTAGCGGGAGTTGGGGACGAGCAGTACTTC; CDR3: CASSSTGLAGVGDEQYF
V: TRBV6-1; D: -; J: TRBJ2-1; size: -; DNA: TGTGCCAGCAGTGAAATCTCGATTTACAATGAGCAGTTCTTC; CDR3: CASSEISIYNEQFF
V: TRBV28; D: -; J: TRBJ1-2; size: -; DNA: TGTGCCAGCACCCAACCCGGGGGGCAGGGACGACGTAACTATGGCTACACCTTC; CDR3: CASTQPGGQGRRNYGYTF
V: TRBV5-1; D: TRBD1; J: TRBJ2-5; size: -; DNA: TGCGCCAGCAGCTTCCCAGGACAGGGGAAGACCCAGTACTTC; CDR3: CASSFPGQGKTQYF
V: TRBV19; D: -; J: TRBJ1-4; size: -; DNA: TGTGCCAGTAGTATCATCGGGGCGCTCAATGAAAAACTGTTTTTT; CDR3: CASSIIGALNEKLFF
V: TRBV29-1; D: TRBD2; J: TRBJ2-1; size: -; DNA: TGCAGCGTTGAAGGACTAGCGGGGGGGAATCCCTACAATGAGCAGTTCTTC; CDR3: CSVEGLAGGNPYNEQFF
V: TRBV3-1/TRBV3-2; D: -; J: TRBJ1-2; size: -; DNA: TGTGCCAGCAGCCAAGAGCGGTATGGCTACACCTTC; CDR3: CASSQERYGYTF
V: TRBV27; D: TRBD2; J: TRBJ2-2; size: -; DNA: TGTGCCAGCAGTTCCGCACTAGCGGGGGGCGGGGAGCTGTTTTTT; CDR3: CASSSALAGGGELFF
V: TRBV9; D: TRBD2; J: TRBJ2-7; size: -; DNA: TGTGCCAGCAGCGTAGCCGGACTAGCGGGAGGTTACGAGCAGTACTTC; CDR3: CASSVAGLAGGYEQYF
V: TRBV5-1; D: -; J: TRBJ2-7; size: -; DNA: TGCGCCAGCAGCTTGTCGGACAGCCCCTACGAGCAGTACTTC; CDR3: CASSLSDSPYEQYF
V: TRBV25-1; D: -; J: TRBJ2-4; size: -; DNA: TGTGCCAGCAGTGCAGGGACGACCAAAAACATTCAGTACTTC; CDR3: CASSAGTTKNIQYF
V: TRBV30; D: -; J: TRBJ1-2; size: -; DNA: TGTGCCTGGAGTGTTGATTGGAACTATGGCTACACCTTC; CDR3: CAWSVDWNYGYTF
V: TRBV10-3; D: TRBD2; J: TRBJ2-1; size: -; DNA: TGTGCCATCAGCCGGGCTAGCGGGGATTACAATGAGCAGTTCTTC; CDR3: CAISRASGDYNEQFF
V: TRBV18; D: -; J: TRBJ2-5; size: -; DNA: TGTGCCAGCTCACGGGACCTGGGGAATAGAGAGACCCAGTACTTC; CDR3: CASSRDLGNRETQYF
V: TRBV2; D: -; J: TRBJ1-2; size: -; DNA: TGTGCCAGCTTGGATTATGTTGAGGTGTCCGGCTACACCTTC; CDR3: CASLDYVEVSGYTF
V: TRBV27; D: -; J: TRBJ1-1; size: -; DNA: TGTGCCAGCAGCAACAGGAACACTGAAGCTTTCTTT; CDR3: CASSNRNTEAFF
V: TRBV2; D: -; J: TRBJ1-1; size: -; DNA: TGTGCCAGCAGGGGTGAGGTGAACACTGAAGCTTTCTTT; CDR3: CASRGEVNTEAFF
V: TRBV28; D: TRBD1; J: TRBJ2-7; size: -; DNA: TGTGCCAGCAGGGGACCCGGGACAGCTCCCTACGAGCAGTACTTC; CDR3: CASRGPGTAPYEQYF
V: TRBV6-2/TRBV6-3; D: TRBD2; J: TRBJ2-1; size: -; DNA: TGTGCCAGCAGTTACAGGGCGGGGGGGCCCGGATCGACATCCTACAATGAGCAGTTCTTC; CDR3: CASSYRAGGPGSTSYNEQFF
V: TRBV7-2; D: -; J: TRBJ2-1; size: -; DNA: TGTGCCAGCAGCTTTGGGGCGGGCTACAATGAGCAGTTCTTC; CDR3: CASSFGAGYNEQFF
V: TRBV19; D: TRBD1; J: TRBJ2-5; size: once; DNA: TGTGCCAGTAGTTACGTACAGGGGCGAGAGACCCAGTACTTC; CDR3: CASSYVQGRETQYF
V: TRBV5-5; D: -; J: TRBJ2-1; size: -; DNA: TGTGCCAGCAGCTTGGGGTCTGGCAGGAGCTCGTACAATGAGCAGTTCTTC; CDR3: CASSLGSGRSSYNEQFF
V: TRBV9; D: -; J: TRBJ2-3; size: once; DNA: TGTGCCAGCAGCGTAGCAGGGCCAACCGAGGCTAGCGGCACAGATACGCAGTATTTT; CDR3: CASSVAGPTEASGTDTQYF
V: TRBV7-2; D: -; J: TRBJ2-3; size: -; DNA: TGTGCCAGCAGCTTACCACTCCACAATACGCAGTATTTT; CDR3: CASSLPLHNTQYF
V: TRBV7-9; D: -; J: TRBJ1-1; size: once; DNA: TGTGCCAGCAGGGACGAGGGTGGAGTCACTGAAGCTTTCTTT; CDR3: CASRDEGGVTEAFF
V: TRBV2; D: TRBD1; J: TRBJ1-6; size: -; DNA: TGTGCCAGCAGGGCGGGACAGGGTGTTCGGAATTCACCCCTCCACTTT; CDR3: CASRAGQGVRNSPLHF
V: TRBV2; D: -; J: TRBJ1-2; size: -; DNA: TGTGCCACTACAGAGAACTATGGCTACACCTTC; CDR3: CATTENYGYTF
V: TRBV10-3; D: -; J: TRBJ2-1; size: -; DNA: TGTGCCATCAGTGAGACGGACGTACAGGTTTACAATGAGCAGTTCTTC; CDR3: CAISETDVQVYNEQFF
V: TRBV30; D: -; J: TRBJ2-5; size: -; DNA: TGTGCCTGGAGGGCACAGCTCACCCAGTACTTC; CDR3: CAWRAQLTQYF
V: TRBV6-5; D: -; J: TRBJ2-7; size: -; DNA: TGTGCCAGCAAGGGAGGGGGCCCCTACGAGCAGTACTTC; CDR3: CASKGGGPYEQYF
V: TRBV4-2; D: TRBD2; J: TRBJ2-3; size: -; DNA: TGTGCCAGCAGCCCAATCCTAGGACTAGCGGGGGGCACAGATACGCAGTATTTT; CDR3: CASSPILGLAGGTDTQYF
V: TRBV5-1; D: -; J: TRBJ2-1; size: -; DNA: TGCGCCAGCAGCGAGAACGACTACAACTACAATGAGCAGTTCTTC; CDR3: CASSENDYNYNEQFF
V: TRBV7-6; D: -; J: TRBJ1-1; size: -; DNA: TGTGCCAGCAGCGCGGCCAGGGGCCTCACTGAAGCTTTCTTT; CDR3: CASSAARGLTEAFF
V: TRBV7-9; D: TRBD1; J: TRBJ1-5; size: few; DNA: TGTGCCAGCAGCAAGGACAGGGATAGCAATCAGCCCCAGCATTTT; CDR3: CASSKDRDSNQPQHF
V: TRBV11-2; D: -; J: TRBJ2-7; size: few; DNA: TGTGCCAGCAGCTTAGTCATTTACGGTAGAGGGGAATACGAGCAGTACTTC; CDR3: CASSLVIYGRGEYEQYF
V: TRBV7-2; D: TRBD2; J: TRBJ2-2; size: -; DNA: TGTGCCAGCAGCTGGATAGCGGGTGGTACCGGGGAGCTGTTTTTT; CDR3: CASSWIAGGTGELFF
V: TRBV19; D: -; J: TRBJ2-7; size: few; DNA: TGTGCCAGTAGTATGATCGGCAGTTTCAACGAGCAGTACTTC; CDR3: CASSMIGSFNEQYF
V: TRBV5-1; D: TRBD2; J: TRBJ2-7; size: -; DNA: TGCGCCAGCAGCCTAAACGGGGTAGCGGGGTCCTACGAGCAGTACTTC; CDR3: CASSLNGVAGSYEQYF
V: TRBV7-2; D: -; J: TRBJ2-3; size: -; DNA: TGTGCCAGCAGCTTAATGGACCAACGGGCTAGCACAGATACGCAGTATTTT; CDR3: CASSLMDQRASTDTQYF
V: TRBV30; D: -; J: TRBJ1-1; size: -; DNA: TGTGCCTGGACTGATGCGAACACTGAAGCTTTCTTT; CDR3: CAWTDANTEAFF
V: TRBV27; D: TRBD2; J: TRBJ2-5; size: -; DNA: TGTGCCAGCAGTTGGACTAGCGGGGACCCCAGAGAGACCCAGTACTTC; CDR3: CASSWTSGDPRETQYF
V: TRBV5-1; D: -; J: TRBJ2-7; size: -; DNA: TGCGCCAGCAGCGTGGACCTACGAGGGAGGTCCGAGCAGTACTTC; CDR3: CASSVDLRGRSEQYF
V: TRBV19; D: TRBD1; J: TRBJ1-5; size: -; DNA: TGTGCCAGTCGGAATGACAGGGATGTTCGGCAGCCCCAGCATTTT; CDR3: CASRNDRDVRQPQHF
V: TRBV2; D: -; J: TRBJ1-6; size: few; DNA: TGTGCCAGCAGTGTGGGTTTCGACTCACCCCTCCACTTT; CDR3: CASSVGFDSPLHF
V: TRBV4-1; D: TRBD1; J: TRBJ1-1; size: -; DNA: TGCGCCAGCAGCCAAGGACAGGGGGTCGCTGAAGCTTTCTTT; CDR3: CASSQGQGVAEAFF
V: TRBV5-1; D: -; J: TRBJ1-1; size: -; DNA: TGCGCCAGCAGCCCGACGGCAGGTGTAGACACTGAAGCTTTCTTT; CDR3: CASSPTAGVDTEAFF
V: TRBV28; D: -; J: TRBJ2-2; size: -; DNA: TGTGCCAGCAGTCGCGGGGCTAAACGGCCCGGGGAGCTGTTTTTT; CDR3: CASSRGAKRPGELFF
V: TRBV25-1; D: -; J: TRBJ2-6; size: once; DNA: TGTGCCAGCAGTGAAGGATCATCGCTAGCTGGGGCCAACGTCCTGACTTTC; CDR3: CASSEGSSLAGANVLTF
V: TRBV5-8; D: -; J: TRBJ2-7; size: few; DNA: TGTGCCAGCAGCTACGAGCAGTACTTC; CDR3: CASSYEQYF
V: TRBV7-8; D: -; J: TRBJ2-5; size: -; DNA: TGTGCCAGCAGCTTAGTTCAGGGGATGAAGACCCAGTACTTC; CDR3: CASSLVQGMKTQYF
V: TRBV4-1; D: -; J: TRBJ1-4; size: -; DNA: TGCGCCAGCAGCGCAGGCTTGGGGACGGAGAATGAAAAACTGTTTTTT; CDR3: CASSAGLGTENEKLFF
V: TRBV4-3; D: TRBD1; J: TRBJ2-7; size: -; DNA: TGCGCCAGCAGCCAAGGAGACAGGGGCGAGCAGTACTTC; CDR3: CASSQGDRGEQYF